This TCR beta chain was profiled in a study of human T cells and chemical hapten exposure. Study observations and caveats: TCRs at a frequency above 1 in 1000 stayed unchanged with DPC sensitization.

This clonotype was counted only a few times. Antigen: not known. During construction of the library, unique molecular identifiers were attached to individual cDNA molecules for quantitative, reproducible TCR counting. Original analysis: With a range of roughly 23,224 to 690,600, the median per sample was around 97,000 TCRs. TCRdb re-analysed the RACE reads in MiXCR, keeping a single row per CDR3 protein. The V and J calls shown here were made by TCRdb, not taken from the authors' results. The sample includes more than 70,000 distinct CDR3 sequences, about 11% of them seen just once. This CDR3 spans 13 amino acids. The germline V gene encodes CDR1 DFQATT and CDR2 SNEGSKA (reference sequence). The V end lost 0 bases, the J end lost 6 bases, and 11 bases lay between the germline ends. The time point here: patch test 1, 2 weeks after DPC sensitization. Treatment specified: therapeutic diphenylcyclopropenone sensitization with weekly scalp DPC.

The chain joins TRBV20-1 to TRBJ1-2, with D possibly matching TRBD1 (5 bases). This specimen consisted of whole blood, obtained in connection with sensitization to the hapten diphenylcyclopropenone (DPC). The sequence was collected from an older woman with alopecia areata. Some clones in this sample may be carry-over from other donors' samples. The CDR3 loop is CSARDPRVDGYTF. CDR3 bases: TGCAGTGCTAGAGATCCCAGGGTTGATGGCTACACCTTC.